Sequencing of this TCR beta chain was carried out in a study of blood T cell repertoires in COVID-19. Across the study: Whether acute or convalescent, the COVID-19 samples came from the United States, Italy and Spain. T cells, B-cell-depleted T cells, or PBMCs provided the cDNA or gDNA that served as material.

In the source study's methods: Reference gene primers were amplified, and this amplification served to estimate nucleated cell counts. Only in-frame clones appear in the TCRdb table, and some are missing; sequencing was by immunoSEQ multiplex PCR. From that table come the V and J calls and clone size; the DNA was used to work out D and trimming. The table lists 250,000 or so clones, roughly 80% of them singletons, with around 3.3% in the top ten. V dropped 6 bases and J dropped 4; count of bases not matched to a gene: 6. The CDR3 runs 15 residues. CDR1 is MDHEN, CDR2 SYDVKM, per germline. The chain carries TRBV28 and TRBJ2-5; TRBD1 aligns across 12 bases. The sequencing input was peripheral blood. The TCR sequence derives from a woman aged 18-30 years with acute or convalescent COVID-19. CDR3 residues: CASRRGQGAVETQYF. CDR3 coding DNA: TGTGCCAGCAGACGGGGACAGGGGGCCGTAGAGACCCAGTACTTC.